These 17 T cell receptor beta chains were all obtained from the same sample, sequenced in a study of CD8+ T cells in alopecia areata. Described treatment: oral pan-JAK inhibitor, 5-10 mg twice daily. RNA, once extracted, was reverse transcribed into cDNA for use as the sequencing template. TCRdb's table, derived via immunoSEQ multiplex PCR, lists solely in-frame clones and lacks some. The sample has some 150,000 clones, roughly 50% seen once; the top ten hold more than 15%. Sample: CD4+ T cells sorted from blood, taken around week 55, from a patient treated with tofacitinib. These receptors were taken from a human donor with alopecia areata.

This clone was seen a few times. The chain has TRBV5-1 and TRBJ2-7; D may be TRBD1 or TRBD2 (5 bases each). The CDR3 is 14 amino acids. Trimming shortened V by 4 bases and J by 7 bases, and 18 bases separated the two germline ends. Germline CDR1 is SGHRS and CDR2 is YFSETQ. This CDR3 reads CASSPGPSGTEQYF. The DNA for the CDR3 is TGCGCCAGCAGCCCTGGCCCCTCGGGGACGGAGCAGTACTTC. The variable domain in full, with the rest retrieved from reference TRBV5-1 and TRBJ2-7, is KAGVTQTPRYLIKTRGQQVTLSCSPISGHRSVSWYQQTPGQGLQFLFEYFSETQRNKGNFPGRFSGRQFSNSRSEMNVSTLELGDSALYLCASSPGPSGTEQYFGPGTRLTVT.

The chain joins TRBV2 to TRBJ1-1; D gene ambiguous. The germline gives CDR1 SNHLY, CDR2 FYNNEI. The CDR3 consists of 13 residues. V was shortened by 4 bases and J by 0 bases, with 6 bases between the two germline ends. The CDR3 DNA follows: TGTGCCAGCAGTGCGGAAGTGAACACTGAAGCTTTCTTT. It is translated as CASSAEVNTEAFF.

The CDR3 is CAWSVGSPGTEAFF. The CDR3, as DNA: TGTGCCTGGAGTGTAGGTTCCCCCGGCACTGAAGCTTTCTTT. This chain uses TRBV30 with TRBJ1-1; no clear D. Per the germline V gene, CDR1 is GTSNPN and CDR2 is SVGIG (reference sequence). The V and J ends lost 0 bases and 4 bases respectively, with 12 bases between them. This CDR3 region has 14 residues.

This chain links TRBV5-1 with TRBJ2-5, with D possibly matching TRBD2 (5 bases). V lost 4 bases to trimming and J lost 2 bases, with 15 bases between them. This CDR3 region has 15 residues. Germline assignment: CDR1 SGHRS and CDR2 YFSETQ. Here the CDR3 DNA reads TGCGCCAGCAGCCCTCCCGGGCCGGGGCAAGAGACCCAGTACTTC. This gives the protein CASSPPGPGQETQYF.

This chain uses TRBV4-1 with TRBJ2-5; no definite D call. V lost 1 base and J lost 2, with 5 bases in between. Germline CDR1 reads MGHRA; CDR2 reads YSYEKL. This CDR3 contains 13 residues. This CDR3 reads CASSQVSQETQYF. The CDR3 DNA sequence: TGCGCCAGCAGCCAAGTCTCTCAAGAGACCCAGTACTTC.

The chain links TRBV27 to TRBJ2-7, with D possibly matching TRBD1 (6 bases). Trimming removed 5 bases from V and 6 bases from J, with 26 bases in between. CDR3 length equals 17 residues. Germline V gene lookup returns CDR1 MNHEY and CDR2 SMNVEV (reference sequence). CDR3 residues: CASSPQNTGQPLGEQYF. The CDR3 DNA is TGTGCCAGCAGTCCGCAAAATACCGGACAGCCCCTCGGCGAGCAGTACTTC.

This clone came up a few times. The chain uses TRBV28 and TRBJ1-1, with D unresolved. Trimming took 2 bases from V and 6 from J, leaving 13 bases between them. Germline V gene lookup returns CDR1 MDHEN and CDR2 SYDVKM. The CDR3 totals 14 residues. CDR3: CASSLPGTSPEAFF. In DNA, the CDR3 is TGTGCCAGCAGTTTACCGGGCACGAGCCCTGAAGCTTTCTTT.

The V call is TRBV10-3, the J call TRBJ2-5, with D hard to call. With the DNA end fitting TRBJ2-7 better, the J assignment may be wrong. Germline V lookup: CDR1 ENHRY, CDR2 SYGVKD. This CDR3 has 13 amino acids. For the CDR3, the DNA is TGTGCCTCTGCATACCTCAGCTCCTACGAGCAGTACTTC. The encoded protein is CASAYLSSYEQYF.

About this clone: The junction departs from germline at one end; a sequencing error may be responsible. The V and J genes are TRBV7-7 and TRBJ2-5; no clear D gene. The germline V gene has CDR1 SSHAT and CDR2 FNYEAQ (reference sequence). This CDR3 spans 15 amino acids. The CDR3 nucleotides are TGTGCTAGCAGCCCAAGTCTGGGGTACCAAGAGACCCAGTACTTC. Encoded protein: CASSPSLGYQETQYF.

The rearrangement uses TRBV5-1 and TRBJ2-1; D is undetermined. The germline gives CDR1 SGHRS, CDR2 YFSETQ. The V end was cut by 0 bases, the J end by 15 bases, with 13 bases between. The CDR3 is made up of 12 amino acids. Here the CDR3 DNA reads TGCGCCAGCAGCTTGGAACCCATGGTGGTGTTCTTC. Translation gives CASSLEPMVVFF. The full variable domain, its missing parts supplied by reference TRBV5-1 and TRBJ2-1, is KAGVTQTPRYLIKTRGQQVTLSCSPISGHRSVSWYQQTPGQGLQFLFEYFSETQRNKGNFPGRFSGRQFSNSRSEMNVSTLELGDSALYLCASSLEPMVVFFGPGTRLTVL.

This chain joins TRBV6-5 and TRBJ2-5; TRBD1 is a possible D gene (6 bases). The germline V and J ends were trimmed by 2 bases and 2 bases, with 15 bases remaining between them. The CDR3 sequence is 16 residues long. From germline, CDR1 is MNHEY and CDR2 SVGAGI. The DNA for the CDR3 is TGTGCCAGCAGTTACCGGAAGGGACAATATCAAGAGACCCAGTACTTC. Protein sequence: CASSYRKGQYQETQYF.

The table lists this clone with a few counts. V gene TRBV2 combines with J gene TRBJ2-7; TRBD1 aligns across 9 bases. Losses at the gene ends were 6 bases for V and 2 bases for J; bases not matched to a gene: 5. The CDR3 sequence is 14 residues long. Germline CDR1 SNHLY, CDR2 FYNNEI. The CDR3 region is CASSVQGAAYEQYF. Written as DNA, the CDR3 is TGTGCCAGCAGCGTACAGGGGGCGGCCTACGAGCAGTACTTC. The variable domain in full, with the rest retrieved from reference TRBV2 and TRBJ2-7, is EPEVTQTPSHQVTQMGQEVILRCVPISNHLYFYWYRQILGQKVEFLVSFYNNEISEKSEIFDDQFSVERPDGSNFTLKIRSTKLEDSAMYFCASSVQGAAYEQYFGPGTRLTVT.

This chain joins TRBV2 and TRBJ1-2; D is unresolved. Germline values: CDR1 SNHLY, CDR2 FYNNEI. V was shortened by 3 bases and J by 5 bases, with 13 bases between the two germline ends. The CDR3 contains 14 residues. The CDR3 spells CASSEGGSRYGYTF. The DNA for the CDR3 is TGTGCCAGCAGTGAGGGCGGTTCTAGATATGGCTACACCTTC.

The chain combines TRBV10-3 with TRBJ2-2; D possibly corresponds to TRBD2 (6 bases). The CDR3 has 17 amino acids. V was pared by 4 bases and J by 1 base, with 16 bases between. The germline CDR1 and CDR2 sequences are ENHRY and SYGVKD. The CDR3 nucleotides are TGTGCCATCAGTGGATCCGGGGACTCCAGGAACACCGGGGAGCTGTTTTTT. Translation: CAISGSGDSRNTGELFF.

There are a few counts of this clone. The V call is TRBV18, the J call TRBJ2-7; TRBD2 is a possible D gene (5 bases). The V gene's germline CDR1 is KGHSH and CDR2 LQKENI. The germline V and J ends were trimmed by 0 bases and 4 bases, with 13 bases remaining between them. The CDR3 loop spans 15 amino acids. The DNA for the CDR3 is TGTGCCAGCTCACCACCGGCTAGCCCGGGGTACGAGCAGTACTTC. It encodes CASSPPASPGYEQYF.

The chain joins TRBV2 to TRBJ2-7, with D perhaps matching TRBD1 (5 bases). Trimming removed 8 bases at V and 6 bases at J, with 17 bases between. CDR1 and CDR2 (germline): SNHLY, FYNNEI. The CDR3 runs to 13 residues. CDR3 DNA: TGTGCCAGCTACTCCGGCGGACAACGCGAGCAGTACTTC. It codes for CASYSGGQREQYF.

The rearrangement links TRBV5-1 to TRBJ2-5, with 7 positions matching TRBD1. CDR1 SGHRS and CDR2 YFSETQ come from the germline V gene. The CDR3 contains 16 residues. Germline trimming cut 2 bases from V and 8 bases from J; bases unmatched to any gene: 15. The CDR3 loop reads CASSFRTGTAPRTQYF. The CDR3 DNA reads as TGCGCCAGCAGCTTCAGAACCGGGACAGCCCCCCGAACCCAGTACTTC.